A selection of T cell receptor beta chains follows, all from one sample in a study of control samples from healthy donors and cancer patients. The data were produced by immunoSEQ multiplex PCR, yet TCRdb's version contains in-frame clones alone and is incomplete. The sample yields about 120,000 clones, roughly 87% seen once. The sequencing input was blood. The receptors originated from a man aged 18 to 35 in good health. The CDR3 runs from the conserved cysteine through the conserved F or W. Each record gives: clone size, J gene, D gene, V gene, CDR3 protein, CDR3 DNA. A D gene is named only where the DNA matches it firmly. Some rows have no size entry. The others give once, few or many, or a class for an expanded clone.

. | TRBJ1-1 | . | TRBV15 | CATSRDGGGTEAFF | TGTGCCACCAGCAGAGATGGGGGCGGCACTGAAGCTTTCTTT
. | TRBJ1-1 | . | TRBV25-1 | CASSVQGTTTEAFF | TGTGCCAGCAGTGTACAGGGTACGACCACTGAAGCTTTCTTT
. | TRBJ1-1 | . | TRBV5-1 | CASSLVGYGNTEAFF | TGCGCCAGCAGCTTGGTAGGGTACGGGAACACTGAAGCTTTCTTT
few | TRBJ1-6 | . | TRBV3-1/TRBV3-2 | CASSQTGGSPLHF | TGTGCCAGCAGCCAAACTGGGGGATCACCCCTCCACTTT
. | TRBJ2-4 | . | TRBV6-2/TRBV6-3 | CASSYSGNIQYF | TGTGCCAGCAGTTACTCGGGTAACATTCAGTACTTC
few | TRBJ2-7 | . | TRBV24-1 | CAAGQNSYEQYF | TGTGCCGCTGGTCAGAACTCCTACGAGCAGTACTTC
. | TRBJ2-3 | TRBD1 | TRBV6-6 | CASSYGQVITDTQYF | TGTGCCAGCAGTTACGGACAGGTTATAACGGATACGCAGTATTTT
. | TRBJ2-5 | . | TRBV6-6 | CASSYSGNQETQYF | TGTGCCAGCAGTTACTCGGGGAACCAAGAGACCCAGTACTTC
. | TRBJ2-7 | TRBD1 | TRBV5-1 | CASSTWTGQIYEQYF | TGCGCCAGCAGCACATGGACAGGACAAATCTACGAGCAGTACTTC
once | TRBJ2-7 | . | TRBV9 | CASSPEGGPHEQYF | TGTGCCAGCAGCCCCGAGGGCGGGCCCCACGAGCAGTACTTC
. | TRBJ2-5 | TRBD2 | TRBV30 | CAWSGLAGGPQETQYF | TGTGCCTGGAGTGGACTAGCGGGAGGTCCCCAAGAGACCCAGTACTTC
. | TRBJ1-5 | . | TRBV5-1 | CASSLDGQPQHF | TGCGCCAGCAGCTTGGATGGACAGCCCCAGCATTTT
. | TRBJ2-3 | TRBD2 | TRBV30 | CAWRGLSIRVTDTQYF | TGTGCCTGGAGGGGACTATCGATACGGGTCACAGATACGCAGTATTTT
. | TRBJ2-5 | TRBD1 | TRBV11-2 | CASSPWDRRETQYF | TGTGCCAGCAGCCCGTGGGACAGAAGAGAGACCCAGTACTTC
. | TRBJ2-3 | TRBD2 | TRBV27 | CASSWTSGRDTQYF | TGTGCCAGCAGTTGGACTAGCGGGAGAGATACGCAGTATTTT
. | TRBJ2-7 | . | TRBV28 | CASSPRGRAYEQYF | TGTGCCAGCAGTCCCCGTGGCAGGGCCTACGAGCAGTACTTC
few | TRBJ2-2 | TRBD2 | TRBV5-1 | CASSLSAGVNTGELFF | TGCGCCAGCAGCTTGTCTGCGGGAGTGAACACCGGGGAGCTGTTTTTT
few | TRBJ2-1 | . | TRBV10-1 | CASSATTGFGSNEQFF | TGCGCCAGCAGTGCAACAACAGGGTTCGGGAGCAATGAGCAGTTCTTC
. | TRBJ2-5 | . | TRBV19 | CASAPDGETQYF | TGTGCCAGTGCCCCTGATGGGGAGACCCAGTACTTC
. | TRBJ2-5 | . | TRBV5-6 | CASSSGLRGEETQYF | TGTGCCAGCAGCTCCGGTTTGAGGGGGGAAGAGACCCAGTACTTC
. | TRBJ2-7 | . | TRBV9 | CASSPRTVPYEQYF | TGTGCCAGCAGCCCGCGGACAGTACCATACGAGCAGTACTTC
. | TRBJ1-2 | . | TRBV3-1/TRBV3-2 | CASSQDLRAAYGYTF | TGTGCCAGCAGCCAAGATCTTAGGGCAGCCTATGGCTACACCTTC
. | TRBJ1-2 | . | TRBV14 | CASSQRSSWANGYTF | TGTGCCAGCAGCCAACGCTCGTCTTGGGCGAATGGCTACACCTTC
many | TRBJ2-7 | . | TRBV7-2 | CASSFSGGEQYF | TGTGCCAGCAGCTTTAGCGGAGGCGAGCAGTACTTC
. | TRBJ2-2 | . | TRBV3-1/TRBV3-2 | CASSPTGPGATTGELFF | TGTGCCAGCAGCCCCACGGGGCCGGGGGCTACCACCGGGGAGCTGTTTTTT
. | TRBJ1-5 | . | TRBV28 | CASISQQGPSNQPQHF | TGTGCCAGCATCAGTCAACAGGGTCCGAGCAATCAGCCCCAGCATTTT
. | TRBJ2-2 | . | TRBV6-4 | CASKAGPNTGELFF | TGTGCCAGCAAGGCAGGGCCGAACACCGGGGAGCTGTTTTTT
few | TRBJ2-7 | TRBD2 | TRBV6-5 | CASSPRGEEQYF | TGTGCCAGCAGTCCACGGGGGGAAGAGCAGTACTTC
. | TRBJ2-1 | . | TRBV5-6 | CASSLREALYNEQFF | TGTGCCAGCAGCTTGAGGGAGGCCCTATACAATGAGCAGTTCTTC
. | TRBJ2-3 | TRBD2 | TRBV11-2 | CASSPSRSGRMTDTQYF | TGTGCCAGCAGCCCCTCCCGGAGCGGGAGGATGACAGATACGCAGTATTTT
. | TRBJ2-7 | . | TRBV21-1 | CASSKGPGNAHEQYF | TGTGCCAGCAGCAAAGGACCGGGGAATGCGCACGAGCAGTACTTC
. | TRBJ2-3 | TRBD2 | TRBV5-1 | CASSPGASGITDTQYF | TGCGCCAGCAGCCCAGGAGCTAGCGGGATCACAGATACGCAGTATTTT
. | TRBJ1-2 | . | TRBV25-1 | CASSESGLNYGYTF | TGTGCCAGCAGTGAATCGGGACTTAACTATGGCTACACCTTC
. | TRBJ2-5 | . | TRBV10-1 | CASSAGGPQETQYF | TGCGCCAGCAGTGCTGGGGGACCTCAAGAGACCCAGTACTTC
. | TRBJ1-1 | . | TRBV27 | CASRGLGGEAFF | TGTGCCAGCAGGGGGCTGGGGGGCGAAGCTTTCTTT
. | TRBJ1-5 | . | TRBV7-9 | CASSLGVSVDSNQPQHF | TGTGCCAGCAGCTTAGGCGTTAGCGTAGATAGCAATCAGCCCCAGCATTTT
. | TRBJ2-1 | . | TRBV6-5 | CASSTLETSYNEQFF | TGTGCCAGCAGTACGCTCGAGACATCATACAATGAGCAGTTCTTC
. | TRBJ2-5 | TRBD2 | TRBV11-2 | CASSLDPGRLAGETQYF | TGTGCCAGCAGCTTAGATCCGGGGAGACTAGCGGGAGAGACCCAGTACTTC
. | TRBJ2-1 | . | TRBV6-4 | CASSTTEGSEQFF | TGTGCCAGCAGTACCACGGAGGGGAGTGAGCAGTTCTTC